A single sample gave rise to the 29 T cell receptor beta chains below, sequenced in a study of cytomegalovirus exposure and HLA in healthy donors. In the PCR, 60 Vbeta and 13 Jbeta primers were used. Here immunoSEQ multiplex PCR was the method, and the copy in TCRdb shows in-frame clones only, minus some. The table includes about 160,000 clones, around 77% detected once. What was sequenced was PBMCs. Source of these receptors: a man between 45 and 60 years old in good health and CMV-seropositive.

This chain connects TRBV4-1 to TRBJ1-5; D is undetermined. This CDR3 contains 15 residues. Per the germline V gene, CDR1 is MGHRA and CDR2 is YSYEKL. V was clipped by 1 base and J by 5 bases, with 12 bases between them. The CDR3: CASSQVSESYQPQHF. In DNA, the CDR3 is TGCGCCAGCAGCCAAGTTAGTGAGAGCTATCAGCCCCAGCATTTT.

The rearrangement joins TRBV4-1 to TRBJ2-6, with 11 nucleotides matching TRBD1. The V and J ends lost 4 bases and 0 bases, in that order; junction bases with no gene match: 5. Per germline, CDR1 MGHRA and CDR2 YSYEKL. The CDR3 runs to 18 residues. The CDR3 DNA follows: TGCGCCAGCAGCCCTCCGGGACAGGGGGGCTCTGGGGCCAACGTCCTGACTTTC. Its protein is CASSPPGQGGSGANVLTF.

This clone was detected only a few times. The V gene is TRBV6-5, the J gene TRBJ2-7; possible D gene TRBD1, 5 bases. The CDR3 covers 14 residues. V was pared by 5 bases and J by 3 bases, with 14 bases between. Germline V CDR1 and CDR2: MNHEY, SVGAGI. The CDR3 region is CASSPQVSHYEQYF. For the CDR3, the DNA is TGTGCCAGCAGTCCACAGGTATCGCACTACGAGCAGTACTTC.

The chain joins TRBV19 to TRBJ2-3, with D tentatively TRBD2 (6 bases). The V gene lost 5 bases and the J gene lost 0 bases, with 15 bases spanning the gap. This CDR3 region has 16 residues. Looked up from germline, CDR1 is LNHDA and CDR2 is SQIVND (reference sequence). DNA for the CDR3: TGTGCCAGTAGTCCGAGGGCGGGGAGTAGCACAGATACGCAGTATTTT. Translation: CASSPRAGSSTDTQYF.

V and J are TRBV2 and TRBJ1-1, with no clear D. CDR3 length: 15 residues. Germline-derived CDR1 and CDR2 are SNHLY and FYNNEI. V lost 5 bases to trimming and J lost 1 base, with 14 bases between them. The CDR3 loop is CASSTDGGANTEAFF. CDR3 nucleotides: TGTGCCAGCAGTACCGACGGCGGCGCGAACACTGAAGCTTTCTTT.

CDR3 residues: CASSRDGRGGKGYTF. In nucleotides, the CDR3 is TGTGCCAGCTCACGAGATGGCCGGGGGGGTAAGGGCTACACCTTC. The chain is built from TRBV25-1 and TRBJ1-2; the D gene is possibly TRBD1 (5 bases). V was shortened by 8 bases and J by 8 bases, with 24 bases between the two germline ends. CDR3 length equals 15 residues. Looked up from germline, CDR1 is MGHDK and CDR2 is SYGVNS.

J is TRBJ1-1 and V is TRBV9; tentative D call: TRBD1 (5 bases). Germline V gives CDR1 SGDLS, CDR2 YYNGEE. Trimming shortened V by 0 bases and J by 4 bases, and 10 bases separated the two germline ends. The CDR3 has 14 residues. The CDR3 bases are TGTGCCAGCAGCGTAGGGGGCAGGGCCACTGAAGCTTTCTTT. Translation: CASSVGGRATEAFF.

The chain combines TRBV11-2 with TRBJ1-1, with TRBD1 identical over 10 bases. The V gene's germline CDR1 is SGHAT and CDR2 FQNNGV. The junction had 7 bases not matched to a gene; V was cut back by 5 bases and J by 4 bases. The CDR3 covers 15 residues. CDR3 loop: CASSETGGVGTEAFF. For the CDR3, the DNA is TGTGCCAGCAGCGAGACAGGGGGCGTTGGCACTGAAGCTTTCTTT. The full variable domain, in which reference TRBV11-2 and TRBJ1-1 provide the parts outside the CDR3, is EAGVAQSPRYKIIEKRQSVAFWCNPISGHATLYWYQQILGQGPKLLIQFQNNGVVDDSQLPKDRFSAERLKGVDSTLKIQPAKLEDSAVYLCASSETGGVGTEAFFGQGTRLTVV.

The J gene is TRBJ2-1, the V gene TRBV6-5, with D possibly being TRBD2 (5 bases). The germline V and J ends were trimmed by 6 bases and 0 bases, with 12 bases remaining between them. The CDR3 is made up of 15 amino acids. Germline loops: CDR1 MNHEY, CDR2 SVGAGI. The CDR3: CASSLTRGSYNEQFF. CDR3 nucleotide sequence: TGTGCCAGCAGCCTCACTCGGGGCTCCTACAATGAGCAGTTCTTC.

This sequence joins TRBV9 and TRBJ1-4; 9 nucleotides line up with TRBD1. Germline trimming cut 2 bases from V and 8 bases from J; bases unmatched to any gene: 4. CDR1 is SGDLS and CDR2 is YYNGEE in the germline V gene. The CDR3 runs to 14 residues. The CDR3 here is CASSVTGGSEKLFF. DNA of the CDR3: TGTGCCAGCAGCGTGACAGGGGGGAGCGAAAAACTGTTTTTT.

In this sample, this clone turned up a few times. The V gene is TRBV10-2, the J gene TRBJ1-1, with a possible D match to TRBD1 (5 bases). Germline V gives CDR1 WSHSY, CDR2 SAAADI. V was clipped by 2 bases and J by 2 bases, with 6 bases between them. The CDR3 length is 13 residues. CDR3 residues: CASSEGANTEAFF. CDR3 nucleotide sequence: TGCGCCAGCAGTGAGGGGGCTAACACTGAAGCTTTCTTT.

The V and J genes are TRBV4-1 and TRBJ2-1; weak D call: TRBD1 (6 bases). V gave up 2 bases and J gave up 7 bases, with 12 bases separating them. The V gene's germline CDR1 is MGHRA and CDR2 YSYEKL. There are 14 residues in the CDR3. CDR3 residues: CASSQNRATNEQFF. CDR3 sequence (DNA): TGCGCCAGCAGCCAAAACAGGGCGACGAATGAGCAGTTCTTC.

This sequence joins TRBV11-2 and TRBJ2-1, with 8 bases that match TRBD2. The CDR3 consists of 16 residues. V shed 1 base and J 7 bases; nucleotides not matched to a gene: 9. From germline, CDR1 is SGHAT and CDR2 FQNNGV. Here the CDR3 reads CASSLVPAGAKNEQFF. In nucleotides, the CDR3 is TGTGCCAGCAGCTTAGTCCCAGCGGGGGCGAAGAATGAGCAGTTCTTC.

This clone was detected a few times. Here the CDR3 DNA reads TGTGCCAGCAGTTACTCCAGGGGAGGCAATCAGCCCCAGCATTTT. Translated: CASSYSRGGNQPQHF. V gene TRBV6-6 combines with J gene TRBJ1-5; tentatively, D is TRBD1 (6 bases). V lost 0 bases and J lost 2, with 8 bases in between. The CDR3 is 15 amino acids. Germline CDR1 and CDR2: MNHNY and SVGAGI (reference sequence).

The V gene is TRBV7-9, the J gene TRBJ2-3, with 9 nucleotides matching TRBD1. Germline loops: CDR1 SEHNR, CDR2 FQNEAQ (reference sequence). The V gene end was trimmed by 1 base and the J gene end by 6 bases; junction bases not matched to a gene: 5. This CDR3 has 15 residues. The CDR3 DNA is TGTGCCAGCAGCTTAGGAGGACAGGGGAGGGATACGCAGTATTTT. Amino acid sequence: CASSLGGQGRDTQYF.

CDR3 amino acids: CASSVSSANYGYTF. Here the CDR3 DNA reads TGTGCCAGTAGTGTCAGTTCAGCTAACTATGGCTACACCTTC. The chain links TRBV19 to TRBJ1-2, with D uncertain. V was cut by 5 bases and J by 0 bases, with 10 bases left in between. The CDR3 runs 14 residues. Germline V gives CDR1 LNHDA, CDR2 SQIVND (reference sequence).

J is TRBJ2-1 and V is TRBV28, with 9 nucleotides matching TRBD2. Germline CDR1 and CDR2: MDHEN and SYDVKM. J gave up 8 bases and V 10 bases, and 9 bases lay outside the gene matches. This CDR3 is built from 13 residues. As DNA, the CDR3 is TGTGCCACTGCTCCGGGACTAGCTCATGAGCAGTTCTTC. Amino acids: CATAPGLAHEQFF.

This clone was recorded only once. V is TRBV11-2 and J is TRBJ2-2; 7 bases line up with TRBD2. The CDR3 length is 14 residues. From germline, CDR1 is SGHAT and CDR2 FQNNGV. The V gene end was trimmed by 2 bases and the J gene end by 4 bases; junction bases not matched to a gene: 1. The CDR3, as DNA: TGTGCCAGCAGCTTACAGCGGGGCACCGGGGAGCTGTTTTTT. Protein: CASSLQRGTGELFF.

This chain joins TRBV5-1 and TRBJ1-1, with 9 bases that match TRBD1. V gave up 5 bases and J gave up 3 bases; unmatched junction bases: 5. This CDR3 is 14 amino acids long. Germline-derived CDR1 and CDR2 are SGHRS and YFSETQ. The CDR3 DNA reads TGCGCCAGCAGTTACGGGACAGGGTACACTGAAGCTTTCTTT. Translation: CASSYGTGYTEAFF. Full variable domain (outside the CDR3, taken from reference TRBV5-1 and TRBJ1-1): KAGVTQTPRYLIKTRGQQVTLSCSPISGHRSVSWYQQTPGQGLQFLFEYFSETQRNKGNFPGRFSGRQFSNSRSEMNVSTLELGDSALYLCASSYGTGYTEAFFGQGTRLTVV.

This chain uses TRBV5-1 with TRBJ1-6; maybe TRBD1 (5 bases). Germline V CDR1 and CDR2: SGHRS, YFSETQ. CDR3 size: 15 residues. V lost 1 base to trimming and J lost 8 bases, with 13 bases between them. The CDR3 is CASSLTQSGDSPLHF. The CDR3 nucleotides read TGCGCCAGCAGCTTGACTCAGTCGGGGGATTCACCCCTCCACTTT.

The J gene is TRBJ2-2, the V gene TRBV5-6, with a tentative D call TRBD1 (7 bases). V lost 4 bases, J lost 4 bases, and 14 bases lay in between. The CDR3 length is 15 residues. CDR1 and CDR2 (germline): SGHDT, YYEEEE. CDR3 in DNA: TGTGCCAGCAGCCAGGGGGGCCAGAGCACCGGGGAGCTGTTTTTT. Protein product: CASSQGGQSTGELFF.

The chain joins TRBV28 to TRBJ2-7, with TRBD1 identical over 7 bases. Trimming at V came to 5 bases and at J to 1 base, leaving 5 bases not matched to a gene. The length of the CDR3 is 14 residues. Germline V gene lookup returns CDR1 MDHEN and CDR2 SYDVKM. The CDR3 DNA follows: TGTGCCAGCAGTCCCACGACAGGGTCCTACGAGCAGTACTTC. Protein product: CASSPTTGSYEQYF.

This clone is a singleton in its sample. This rearrangement joins TRBV10-1 to TRBJ2-5; the match to TRBD2 covers 10 bases. This CDR3 comprises 15 residues. The trim removed 4 bases at V and 1 base at J, leaving 3 bases unmatched. Germline V CDR1 and CDR2: WNHNN, SYGVQD (reference sequence). CDR3 DNA: TGCGCCAGCAGTGTATTAGCGGGGGGCCAAGAGACCCAGTACTTC. The encoded protein is CASSVLAGGQETQYF.

The chain combines TRBV30 with TRBJ1-2, with 10 bases fitting TRBD1. With 2 bases clipped from V and 5 bases from J, the junction kept 5 bases outside the gene matches. This CDR3 has 14 amino acids. The germline gives CDR1 GTSNPN, CDR2 SVGIG (reference sequence). The CDR3 sequence is CAWSRDRGDYGYTF. The CDR3 region has the DNA TGTGCCTGGAGTAGGGACAGGGGAGATTATGGCTACACCTTC.

The genes are TRBV6-5 and TRBJ1-5; 11 bases match TRBD1. CDR1 and CDR2 from the germline V gene are MNHEY and SVGAGI. The CDR3 extends over 15 amino acids. V lost 5 bases to trimming and J lost 6 bases; unmatched junction nucleotides: 6. The CDR3 protein is CASSGTGGFPQPQHF. CDR3 nucleotides: TGTGCCAGCAGTGGGACAGGGGGTTTTCCTCAGCCCCAGCATTTT.

The CDR3 DNA reads as TGTGCCAGCAGTTACCCGGGGACTAGCGCCGGGGAGCTGTTTTTT. Translating gives CASSYPGTSAGELFF. The chain uses TRBV6-6 and TRBJ2-2; 10 bases are a match to TRBD2. V lost 2 bases and J lost 6; bases outside the gene matches: 3. The germline V gene encodes CDR1 MNHNY and CDR2 SVGAGI (reference sequence). The CDR3 has 15 residues.

The genes are TRBV20-1 and TRBJ2-1; D is ambiguous. This CDR3 has 11 amino acids. Between the trimmed V and J ends, which lost 6 bases and 6 bases, there was a span of 9 bases. Looked up from germline, CDR1 is DFQATT and CDR2 is SNEGSKA (reference sequence). The CDR3 nucleotides are TGCAGTGCGGAGAGACTCAATGAGCAGTTCTTC. Translated, it gives CSAERLNEQFF.

V usage is TRBV7-2 and J usage is TRBJ1-1; weak D call: TRBD1 (6 bases). There are 17 residues in the CDR3. Trimming pared 5 bases from V and 3 bases from J, leaving 22 bases between. Germline CDR1 and CDR2: SGHTA and FQGNSA. CDR3 sequence reads: CASSPPSSLGAHTEAFF. For the CDR3, the DNA is TGTGCCAGCAGCCCCCCCAGCAGTCTGGGGGCGCACACTGAAGCTTTCTTT.

The CDR3: CASSWSGGIQIEQFF. The CDR3 nucleotides read TGCGCCAGCAGCTGGAGCGGGGGAATCCAGATTGAGCAGTTCTTC. This chain joins TRBV5-1 and TRBJ2-1; TRBD2 aligns across 8 bases. V was clipped by 3 bases and J by 9 bases; unmatched bases: 11. The germline V gene encodes CDR1 SGHRS and CDR2 YFSETQ. This CDR3 has 15 amino acids.